These T cell receptor beta chains were read from a single sample in a study of CXCR3-negative and CXCR3-positive naive CD8 T cells. With the 5' RACE reads reprocessed, TCRdb shows one record per CDR3 protein and no DNA. The sample data list approximately 9,100 distinct CDR3 sequences. Sample: naive CXCR3- CD8+ T cells from blood. The source of these receptors is a human donor in good health. Some clones in this sample may be carry-over from other donors' samples. CDR3s include the opening cysteine and the closing phenylalanine or tryptophan. Fields, in order: CDR3 protein, J gene, V gene, clone size. For some rows the clone size is stated as once, few or many, or as a class when expanded; others skip it.

CDR3 protein: CASSSRDRDTSYEQYF; J gene: TRBJ2-7; V gene: TRBV6-6; clone size: -
CDR3 protein: CASSYTLAGGYNEQFF; J gene: TRBJ2-1; V gene: TRBV28; clone size: -
CDR3 protein: CASIAGGPSSYNEQFF; J gene: TRBJ2-1; V gene: TRBV7-9; clone size: -
CDR3 protein: CASSQESPDTQYF; J gene: TRBJ2-3; V gene: TRBV4-3; clone size: -
CDR3 protein: CASSLGDSSYNEQFF; J gene: TRBJ2-1; V gene: TRBV19; clone size: medium-sized
CDR3 protein: CASSQVIVADTGELFF; J gene: TRBJ2-2; V gene: TRBV4-2; clone size: medium-sized
CDR3 protein: CASSPGTENTGELFF; J gene: TRBJ2-2; V gene: TRBV4-2; clone size: -
CDR3 protein: CASSFDRGVNEKLFF; J gene: TRBJ1-4; V gene: TRBV12-3/TRBV12-4; clone size: medium-sized
CDR3 protein: CASSQDHWNEQFF; J gene: TRBJ2-1; V gene: TRBV4-1; clone size: -
CDR3 protein: CASSLAQGIYEQYF; J gene: TRBJ2-7; V gene: TRBV7-6; clone size: medium-sized
CDR3 protein: CSARDRDISQHQPQHF; J gene: TRBJ1-5; V gene: TRBV20-1; clone size: medium-sized
CDR3 protein: CSVTLAGAGGDTQYF; J gene: TRBJ2-3; V gene: TRBV29-1; clone size: medium-sized
CDR3 protein: CASSLGTSGTYEQYF; J gene: TRBJ2-7; V gene: TRBV4-1; clone size: medium-sized
CDR3 protein: CASDNRRASAAGVYEQYF; J gene: TRBJ2-7; V gene: TRBV12-3/TRBV12-4; clone size: -
CDR3 protein: CSAGTPESNQPQHF; J gene: TRBJ1-5; V gene: TRBV20-1; clone size: medium-sized
CDR3 protein: CASTPGLENTGELFF; J gene: TRBJ2-2; V gene: TRBV6-6; clone size: medium-sized
CDR3 protein: CASSLEGAAVETQYF; J gene: TRBJ2-5; V gene: TRBV12-3/TRBV12-4; clone size: medium-sized
CDR3 protein: CATSRQGDYGYTF; J gene: TRBJ1-2; V gene: TRBV15; clone size: -
CDR3 protein: CASSTRQGQETQYF; J gene: TRBJ2-5; V gene: TRBV13; clone size: -
CDR3 protein: CASSSESFSPLHYGYTF; J gene: TRBJ1-2; V gene: TRBV6-2/TRBV6-3; clone size: -
CDR3 protein: CASSDSLASDEQFF; J gene: TRBJ2-1; V gene: TRBV6-2/TRBV6-3; clone size: -
CDR3 protein: CSVVGLPNEQFF; J gene: TRBJ2-1; V gene: TRBV29-1; clone size: -
CDR3 protein: CSVELAGGGETQYF; J gene: TRBJ2-5; V gene: TRBV29-1; clone size: -
CDR3 protein: CSVTPGQAPLGEQFF; J gene: TRBJ2-1; V gene: TRBV29-1; clone size: medium-sized
CDR3 protein: CASSKGQRETQYF; J gene: TRBJ2-5; V gene: TRBV7-9; clone size: -
CDR3 protein: CASILGKVSNQPQHF; J gene: TRBJ1-5; V gene: TRBV28; clone size: medium-sized
CDR3 protein: CSARTYFEREKVNEQFF; J gene: TRBJ2-1; V gene: TRBV20-1; clone size: -
CDR3 protein: CSASSSLELAKNIQYF; J gene: TRBJ2-4; V gene: TRBV20-1; clone size: -
CDR3 protein: CSTETGQLTHYGYTF; J gene: TRBJ1-2; V gene: TRBV29-1; clone size: -
CDR3 protein: CASSPGDIFYEQYF; J gene: TRBJ2-7; V gene: TRBV9; clone size: -
CDR3 protein: CASSPRPITDTQYF; J gene: TRBJ2-3; V gene: TRBV13; clone size: -
CDR3 protein: CASSADSSSTDTQYF; J gene: TRBJ2-3; V gene: TRBV19; clone size: -
CDR3 protein: CASSFREDSPLHF; J gene: TRBJ1-6; V gene: TRBV11-1; clone size: -
CDR3 protein: CASSLILAGGEETQYF; J gene: TRBJ2-5; V gene: TRBV5-1; clone size: -
CDR3 protein: CSAREVAGSYNEQFF; J gene: TRBJ2-1; V gene: TRBV20-1; clone size: medium-sized
CDR3 protein: CASSLLGDYEQYF; J gene: TRBJ2-7; V gene: TRBV7-6; clone size: -
CDR3 protein: CASSVGSPGPEAFF; J gene: TRBJ1-1; V gene: TRBV9; clone size: -
CDR3 protein: CATSPTVNTEAFF; J gene: TRBJ1-1; V gene: TRBV25-1; clone size: -
CDR3 protein: CSVEDVAQGGNIQYF; J gene: TRBJ2-4; V gene: TRBV29-1; clone size: medium-sized
CDR3 protein: CSAAGTENTEAFF; J gene: TRBJ1-1; V gene: TRBV20-1; clone size: medium-sized
CDR3 protein: CASSRGTAPGELFF; J gene: TRBJ2-2; V gene: TRBV6-5; clone size: medium-sized
CDR3 protein: CSAGQGNSEALF; J gene: TRBJ1-1; V gene: TRBV20-1; clone size: -
CDR3 protein: CASSQESPSEQFF; J gene: TRBJ2-1; V gene: TRBV4-1; clone size: -
CDR3 protein: CASSGVGTSGSYEQYF; J gene: TRBJ2-7; V gene: TRBV2; clone size: -
CDR3 protein: CASVRGNTEAFF; J gene: TRBJ1-1; V gene: TRBV12-3/TRBV12-4; clone size: medium-sized
CDR3 protein: CASSGLGFYEQYF; J gene: TRBJ2-7; V gene: TRBV5-1; clone size: medium-sized
CDR3 protein: CASSATTQNYGYTF; J gene: TRBJ1-2; V gene: TRBV9; clone size: -
CDR3 protein: CSAELNTEAFF; J gene: TRBJ1-1; V gene: TRBV29-1; clone size: -
CDR3 protein: CASSLGGYNEQFF; J gene: TRBJ2-1; V gene: TRBV28; clone size: -
CDR3 protein: CASSLDRGGGNEQFF; J gene: TRBJ2-1; V gene: TRBV19; clone size: -
CDR3 protein: CSAGTENTEAFF; J gene: TRBJ1-1; V gene: TRBV20-1; clone size: -
CDR3 protein: CSAIGGHDQENYGYTF; J gene: TRBJ1-2; V gene: TRBV20-1; clone size: -
CDR3 protein: CASSQETGNSNQPQHF; J gene: TRBJ1-5; V gene: TRBV4-1; clone size: -
CDR3 protein: CASSPGDGAAYEQYF; J gene: TRBJ2-7; V gene: TRBV3-1; clone size: -
CDR3 protein: CASSLGGVPGANVLTF; J gene: TRBJ2-6; V gene: TRBV13; clone size: medium-sized
CDR3 protein: CSVEEGGNTIYF; J gene: TRBJ1-3; V gene: TRBV29-1; clone size: -
CDR3 protein: CASSSPGDEQYF; J gene: TRBJ2-7; V gene: TRBV11-2; clone size: -